This T cell receptor beta chain appears in the sequencing data of a study of blood T cell repertoires in COVID-19. Study information: Acute and convalescent COVID-19 specimens originated in the United States, Italy and Spain. The cDNA or gDNA used as material had been derived from T cells, B-cell-depleted T cells, or PBMCs.

V shed 3 bases, J shed 5 bases, and the junction held 6 bases outside the gene matches. The CDR3 runs 15 residues. From germline, CDR1 is KGHSH and CDR2 LQKENI. There are a few counts of this clone. Original analysis: How many nucleated cells were present was estimated from reference gene primer amplification. TCRdb keeps only in-frame clones here, not all; method: immunoSEQ multiplex PCR. V and J calls and clone size are given by that table; D and trimming were obtained from the DNA. The table shows roughly 410,000 clones, with 89% occurring only once. The source is a woman aged 40 to 55 with COVID-19, enrolled during active disease. Sequencing input: peripheral blood. V and J are TRBV18 and TRBJ2-1, with TRBD1 matching 8 bases. In nucleotides, the CDR3 is TGTGCCAGCTCACCCTTGGGGACAGGCCACAATGAGCAGTTCTTC. This translates into CASSPLGTGHNEQFF.